Here is one T cell receptor beta chain with its context. The sample carries other DNA sequences with the same CDR3. Trimming pared 0 bases from V and 2 bases from J, leaving 9 bases between. Per the germline V gene, CDR1 is SGDLS and CDR2 is YYNGEE. The CDR3 is made up of 15 amino acids. Self-reported history from a screening survey and questionnaire set each donor's cohort. Produced via immunoSEQ multiplex PCR; TCRdb's table is partial and in-frame only. Among some 270,000 clones, 88% were seen once, and the ten largest hold around 3.1%. This entry comes from a study of blood T cell repertoires in COVID-19.

The chain has TRBV9 and TRBJ2-1, with D perhaps TRBD2 (7 bases). The sequence was obtained from a woman in her thirties or forties who had been exposed to COVID-19. The sequenced sample consisted of PBMCs or T cells enriched from blood (not recorded which). The CDR3 bases are TGTGCCAGCAGCGTAGGCGGGGGCGCCTACAATGAGCAGTTCTTC. Protein: CASSVGGGAYNEQFF.